This entry lists 4 T cell receptor beta chains sequenced from one sample in a study of breast tumors, draining lymph nodes, adjacent tissues. In TCRdb, the multiplex PCR reads were re-called with MiXCR into one record per CDR3 protein. The table shows about 31,000 distinct CDR3 sequences, with 60% to 80% occurring only once. The sequencing input was breast tumor tissue. These receptors were collected from a female donor with breast cancer. Some clones in this sample may be carry-over from other donors' samples.

Comment on this clonotype: Since the CDR3 does not end with the conserved phenylalanine or tryptophan, this likely comes from a read error. No DNA is shown, since the ends of the CDR3 on it are uncertain; the CDR3 is the one TCRdb lists. The chain carries TRBV29-1 and TRBJ2-6; the table's D call TRBD2 went unverified against the DNA. The CDR3 is 21 amino acids long, termini counted. The germline V gene encodes CDR1 SQVTM and CDR2 ANQGSEA. CDR3 in amino acids: CSVFQGVSGRSGNSGANVLKD.

The rearrangement links TRBV12-3 or TRBV12-4 to TRBJ2-7; maybe TRBD2 (5 bases). Trimming cost V 3 bases and J 4 bases, with 10 bases left between them. CDR3 length: 13 amino acids. CDR3 protein: CASSLWGEYEQYF. In nucleotides, the CDR3 is TGTGCCAGCAGTTTGTGGGGAGAGTACGAGCAGTACTTC.

By sample fraction, this clonotype is medium-sized. CDR3 DNA sequence: TGTGCCAGCAGCCCCGGAGACACGTACTCCTACAATGAGCAGTTCTTC. Translating it yields CASSPGDTYSYNEQFF. This chain links TRBV7-8 with TRBJ2-1; no reliable D call. Trimming pared 5 bases from V and 0 bases from J, leaving 14 bases between. Germline assignment: CDR1 SGHVS and CDR2 FQNEAQ. The CDR3 length is 16 residues.

This clonotype is labeled medium-sized. The chain employs TRBV4-2 and TRBJ2-7; 8 bases fit TRBD2. Trimming removed 1 base from V and 3 bases from J; junction bases left unmatched: 2. Germline assignment: CDR1 LGHNA and CDR2 YNFKEQ. The CDR3 is 14 amino acids. The CDR3 loop is CASSQGTSSYEQYF. As DNA, the CDR3 is TGTGCCAGCAGCCAAGGGACTAGCAGCTACGAGCAGTACTTC.